The sequence of this T cell receptor beta chain was determined in a study of beta chain features in type 1 diabetes. The entirety of the isolated RNA underwent reverse transcription, so expressed TCRB transcripts were sequenced. Average reads for naive, central memory and regulatory T cell samples were roughly 3.4 million. This table comes from immunoSEQ multiplex PCR, and its TCRdb copy is limited to in-frame clones, with some not included. Of approximately 260,000 clones in the sample, 24% were seen once. Concerning this clone itself: Its matching antigen is unknown.

Broader study findings: Across patients, naive, central memory and Treg TCRB repertoires exhibited apparently greater similarity than was observed across healthy donors. In all four CD4+ subsets, TCRB CDR3 length was significantly, moderately reduced in type 1 diabetes.

The CDR3 is 13 residues long. J lost 14 bases, V lost 1 base, and 8 bases had no gene match. In germline, CDR1 is LNHNV, CDR2 YYDKDF (reference sequence). The chain employs TRBV15 and TRBJ1-2; 9 bases line up with TRBD1. This sequence originates from a woman in her twenties or thirties with type 1 diabetes. The sequenced material came from naive CD4+ T cells from blood. The CDR3 coding sequence is TGTGCCACCAGCAGAGCCTCCGGGACAGGGCTTACCTTC. It specifies CATSRASGTGLTF.